The 5 T cell receptor beta chains given below trace back to one sample, sequenced in a study of siplizumab effects on memory and regulatory T cells. This table comes from immunoSEQ multiplex PCR, and its TCRdb copy is limited to in-frame clones, with some not included. The sample has more than 85,000 clones; more than 80% are singletons. Sample: CD4+ T cells sorted from blood. The receptors shown here come from a human donor in good health.

A single count supports this clone. The J gene is TRBJ2-2, the V gene TRBV18, with unresolved D. With 3 bases removed from V and 4 bases from J, the gap between germline ends came to 6 bases. Germline CDR1 is KGHSH and CDR2 is LQKENI. The CDR3 sequence is 13 residues long. As DNA, the CDR3 is TGTGCCAGCTCACCGGGAATCACCGGGGAGCTGTTTTTT. It specifies CASSPGITGELFF.

This clone appeared a few times. The chain couples TRBV19 to TRBJ2-7, with 10 positions matching TRBD1. Trimming cost V 5 bases and J 0 bases; bases outside gene matches: 4. CDR1 is LNHDA, CDR2 SQIVND, per germline (reference sequence). The CDR3 loop spans 15 amino acids. CDR3 protein: CASSARTGGSYEQYF. DNA for the CDR3: TGTGCCAGTAGTGCACGGACAGGGGGCTCCTACGAGCAGTACTTC.

This rearrangement joins TRBV7-9 to TRBJ2-5; D might be TRBD1 (5 bases). The V gene lost 5 bases and the J gene lost 2 bases, with 9 bases spanning the gap. From germline, CDR1 is SEHNR and CDR2 FQNEAQ (reference sequence). This CDR3 is built from 13 residues. This CDR3 is CASSPTVQETQYF. The CDR3 region has the DNA TGTGCCAGCAGCCCGACAGTTCAAGAGACCCAGTACTTC. Drawing the rest from reference TRBV7-9 and TRBJ2-5, the complete variable domain is DTGVSQNPRHKITKRGQNVTFRCDPISEHNRLYWYRQTLGQGPEFLTYFQNEAQLEKSRLLSDRFSAERPKGSFSTLEIQRTEQGDSAMYLCASSPTVQETQYFGPGTRLLVL.

The J gene is TRBJ1-5, the V gene TRBV6-1; 8 bases align to TRBD1. Germline V gene data show CDR1 as MNHNS and CDR2 as SASEGT. CDR3 length: 17 residues. The V segment lost 4 bases and the J segment 1 base; nucleotides outside the gene matches: 9. CDR3 nucleotides: TGTGCCAGCAGTGTGTCCTCGACAGGGGCCAGCAATCAGCCCCAGCATTTT. It translates to CASSVSSTGASNQPQHF.

V gene TRBV30 combines with J gene TRBJ1-2; tentatively, D is TRBD1 (6 bases). The CDR3 totals 13 residues. Germline V gives CDR1 GTSNPN, CDR2 SVGIG (reference sequence). V lost 5 bases and J lost 3, with 13 bases in between. CDR3 DNA: TGTGCCTGGGACAGGAGATTAGACTATGGCTACACCTTC. Protein product: CAWDRRLDYGYTF.